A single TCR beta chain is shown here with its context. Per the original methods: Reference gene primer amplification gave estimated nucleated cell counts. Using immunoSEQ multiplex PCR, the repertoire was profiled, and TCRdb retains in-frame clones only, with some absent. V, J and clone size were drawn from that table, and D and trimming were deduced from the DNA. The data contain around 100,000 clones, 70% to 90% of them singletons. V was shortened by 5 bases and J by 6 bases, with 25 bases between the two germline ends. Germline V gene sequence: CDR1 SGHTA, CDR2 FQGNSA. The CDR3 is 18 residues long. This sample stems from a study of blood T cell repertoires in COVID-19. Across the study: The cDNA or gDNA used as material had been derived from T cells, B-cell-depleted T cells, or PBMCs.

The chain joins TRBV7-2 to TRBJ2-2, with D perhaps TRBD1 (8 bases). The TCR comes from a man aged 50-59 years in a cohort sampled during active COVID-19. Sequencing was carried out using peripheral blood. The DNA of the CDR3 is TGTGCCAGCAGCCCCCACGGCCGACAGGGGAGGGGGGCCGGGGAGCTGTTTTTT. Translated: CASSPHGRQGRGAGELFF.